This TCR beta chain is from a study of blood T cell repertoires in COVID-19. This clone appeared a single time. As handled by the study authors: Reference gene primer amplification yielded estimated nucleated cell counts. Assay: immunoSEQ multiplex PCR; the TCRdb copy retains only in-frame clones and omits some. The V and J calls and clone size come from that table; D and trimming were worked out from the DNA. Among some 69,000 clones, 80% to 90% were seen once, and the ten largest hold 20% to 25%. Trimming took 1 base from V and 4 from J, leaving 13 bases between them. CDR3 length: 15 amino acids. In germline, CDR1 is MNHNS, CDR2 SASEGT.

What was sequenced was peripheral blood. The chain links TRBV6-1 to TRBJ1-2; D gene unclear. This receptor was identified in a woman aged 70 to 79 with acute or convalescent COVID-19. The DNA of the CDR3 is TGTGCCAGCAGTGAAGGAGTGGGCTACGGCTATGGCTACACCTTC. This codes for CASSEGVGYGYGYTF.